This T cell receptor (beta chain) is drawn from a study of blood T cell repertoires in COVID-19. Study at large: Collection of acute and convalescent COVID-19 samples took place in the United States, Italy and Spain. T cells, B-cell-depleted T cells, or PBMCs supplied cDNA or gDNA.

How the authors handled the data: It was from reference gene primer amplification that nucleated cell counts were estimated. The assay was immunoSEQ multiplex PCR, and TCRdb's table has in-frame clones only and misses some. D and trimming were read from the DNA, whereas the V and J calls and clone size are those reported in that table. This table holds about 56,000 clones, approximately 81% found once. Germline values: CDR1 SNHLY, CDR2 FYNNEI. The CDR3 totals 18 residues. V gave up 2 bases and J gave up 7 bases; unmatched junction bases: 15. This chain uses TRBV2 with TRBJ2-2; the match to TRBD2 covers 8 bases. The sample was peripheral blood. This clonotype originated in a woman aged 80 or older with acute or convalescent COVID-19. This CDR3 reads CASSEWPGGAEVVGELFF. The CDR3, as DNA: TGTGCCAGCAGTGAATGGCCGGGAGGGGCGGAAGTGGTCGGGGAGCTGTTTTTT.